This T cell receptor beta chain was documented in a study of cytomegalovirus exposure and HLA in healthy donors. Overall study: Assignment to the Caucasian-associated ancestry cluster applied to around 76% of the approximately 400 genotyped donors.

In the PCR, 60 Vbeta and 13 Jbeta primers were used. Method: immunoSEQ multiplex PCR; TCRdb's copy keeps in-frame clones and lacks some. The sample carries 150,000 to 200,000 clones, under 70% recorded once. In regard to this clone: Its target is unknown.

General study points: With DRB1 most and HLA-C fewest, TCR association rates differed between HLA loci in a later analysis. Later findings reportedly placed an Asian-associated ancestry cluster below the roughly 670-donor mean for N-insertions.

This CDR3 is 14 amino acids long. Trimming took 8 bases from V and 4 from J, leaving 15 bases between them. Germline values: CDR1 LNHDA, CDR2 SQIVND (reference sequence). Sequenced: PBMCs. This sequence joins TRBV19 and TRBJ1-3; D perhaps matches TRBD1 (5 bases). This sequence originates from a middle-aged woman in good health and CMV-seropositive. CDR3 nucleotides: TGTGCCAGTTCGACAGCCAATTTCGGAAACACCATATATTTT. Encoded protein: CASSTANFGNTIYF.